The source of this T cell receptor (beta chain) is a study of blood T cell repertoires in COVID-19. Study overall: Specimens from acute and convalescent COVID-19 originated in the United States, Italy and Spain. T cells, B-cell-depleted T cells, or PBMCs supplied cDNA or gDNA.

CDR1 KGHSH and CDR2 LQKENI come from the germline V gene. The germline V and J ends were trimmed by 5 bases and 0 bases, with 8 bases remaining between them. The CDR3 runs 14 residues. Source study methods: Quantification of nucleated cells was approximated via reference gene primer amplification. Sequencing used immunoSEQ multiplex PCR; TCRdb keeps in-frame clones, though not all of them. The V and J calls and the clone size are those of that table, but D and trimming were determined from the DNA. The sample contains just over 95,000 clones, about 86% of which appear only once. The chain links TRBV18 to TRBJ1-5; D not certain. The TCR originated in a human donor in a cohort sampled during active COVID-19. Sequencing was carried out using peripheral blood. The CDR3 loop is CASSGGNSNQPQHF. CDR3 DNA: TGTGCCAGCTCAGGCGGAAATAGCAATCAGCCCCAGCATTTT. The full variable domain, rest sourced from reference TRBV18 and TRBJ1-5, is NAGVMQNPRHLVRRRGQEARLRCSPMKGHSHVYWYRQLPEEGLKFMVYLQKENIIDESGMPKERFSAEFPKEGPSILRIQQVVRGDSAAYFCASSGGNSNQPQHFGDGTRLSIL.